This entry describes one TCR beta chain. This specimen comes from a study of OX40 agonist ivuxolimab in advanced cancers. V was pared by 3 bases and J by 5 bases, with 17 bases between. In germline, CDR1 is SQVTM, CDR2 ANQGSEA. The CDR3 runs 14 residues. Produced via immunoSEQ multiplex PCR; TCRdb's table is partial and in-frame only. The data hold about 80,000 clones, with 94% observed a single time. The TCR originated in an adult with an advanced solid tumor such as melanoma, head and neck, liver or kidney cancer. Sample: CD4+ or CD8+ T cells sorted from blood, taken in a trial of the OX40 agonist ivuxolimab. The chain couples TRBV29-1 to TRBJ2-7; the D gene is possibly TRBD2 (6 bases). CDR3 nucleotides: TGCAGCGTTGATATCCCGGGAGTAGGGAACGAGCAGTACTTC. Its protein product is CSVDIPGVGNEQYF.